This T cell receptor (beta chain) was captured in a study of cytomegalovirus exposure and HLA in healthy donors. Whole-study results and caveats: Reported results showed that the classifier diagnosed cytomegalovirus status with high specificity and sensitivity. Later work found that TCR association rates differed between HLA loci; DRB1 had the most and HLA-C the fewest.

The CDR3 is 15 amino acids. Germline V gene data show CDR1 as SGHKS and CDR2 as YYEKEE (reference sequence). Trimming removed 4 bases from V and 4 bases from J, with 18 bases in between. The PCR contained 60 Vbeta and 13 Jbeta primers. Clones were read by immunoSEQ multiplex PCR, and TCRdb kept only the in-frame ones, dropping some. The sample has 100,000 to 150,000 clones; around 84% are singletons. About this clone: Its target is unknown.

The source is a woman aged 40 to 55 in good health and CMV-seronegative. The sample comprised PBMCs. The V gene is TRBV5-5, the J gene TRBJ2-7; D perhaps matches TRBD1 (8 bases). In nucleotides, the CDR3 is TGTGCCAGCAGCGCGCTAGACAGGGGAGGGTACGAGCAGTACTTC. Its protein is CASSALDRGGYEQYF.